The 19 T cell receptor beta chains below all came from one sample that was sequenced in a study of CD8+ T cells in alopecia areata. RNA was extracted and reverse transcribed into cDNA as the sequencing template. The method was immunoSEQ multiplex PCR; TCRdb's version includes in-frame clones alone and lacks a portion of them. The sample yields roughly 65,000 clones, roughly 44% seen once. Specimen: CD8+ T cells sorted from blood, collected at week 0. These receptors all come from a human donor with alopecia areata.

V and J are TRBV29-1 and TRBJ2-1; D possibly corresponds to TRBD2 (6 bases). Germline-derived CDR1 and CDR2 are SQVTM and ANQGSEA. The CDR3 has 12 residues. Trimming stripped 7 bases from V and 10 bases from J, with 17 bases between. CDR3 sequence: CSAAAGLQEQFF. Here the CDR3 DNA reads TGCAGCGCGGCGGCGGGACTTCAAGAGCAGTTCTTC.

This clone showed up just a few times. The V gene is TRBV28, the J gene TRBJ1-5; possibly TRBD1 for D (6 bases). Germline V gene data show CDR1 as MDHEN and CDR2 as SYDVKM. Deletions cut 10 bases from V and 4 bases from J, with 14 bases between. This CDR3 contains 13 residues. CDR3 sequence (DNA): TGTGCCACCGCCGCGGGGGCTAATCAGCCCCAGCATTTT. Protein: CATAAGANQPQHF.

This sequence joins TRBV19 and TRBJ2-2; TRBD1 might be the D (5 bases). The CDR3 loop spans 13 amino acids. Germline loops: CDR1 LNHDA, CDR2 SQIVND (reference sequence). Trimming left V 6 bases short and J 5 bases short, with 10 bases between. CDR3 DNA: TGTGCCAGTAGCCCCCAGGGTACCGGGGAGCTGTTTTTT. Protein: CASSPQGTGELFF.

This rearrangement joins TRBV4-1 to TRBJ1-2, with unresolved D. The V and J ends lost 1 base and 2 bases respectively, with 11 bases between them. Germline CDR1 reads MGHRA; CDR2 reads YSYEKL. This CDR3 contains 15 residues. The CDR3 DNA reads TGCGCCAGCAGCCAAGGAATCGCACCGAACTATGGCTACACCTTC. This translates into CASSQGIAPNYGYTF.

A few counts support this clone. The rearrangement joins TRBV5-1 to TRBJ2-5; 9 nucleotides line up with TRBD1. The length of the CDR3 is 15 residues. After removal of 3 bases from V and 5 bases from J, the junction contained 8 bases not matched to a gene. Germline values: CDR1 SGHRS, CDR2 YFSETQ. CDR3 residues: CASSSKAGQGETQYF. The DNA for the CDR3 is TGCGCCAGCAGCTCCAAAGCTGGACAGGGGGAGACCCAGTACTTC.

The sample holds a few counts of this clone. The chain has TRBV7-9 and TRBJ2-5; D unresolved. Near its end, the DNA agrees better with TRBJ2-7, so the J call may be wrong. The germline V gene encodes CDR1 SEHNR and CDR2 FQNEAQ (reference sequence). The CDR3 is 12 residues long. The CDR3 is CASSDAVYEQYF. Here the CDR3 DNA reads TGTGCCAGCAGCGATGCCGTATACGAGCAGTACTTC.

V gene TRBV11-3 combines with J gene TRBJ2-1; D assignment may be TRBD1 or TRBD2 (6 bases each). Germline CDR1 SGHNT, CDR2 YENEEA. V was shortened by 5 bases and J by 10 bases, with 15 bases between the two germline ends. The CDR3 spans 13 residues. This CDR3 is CASSKTGREEQFF. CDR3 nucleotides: TGTGCCAGCAGCAAAACAGGGCGGGAAGAGCAGTTCTTC. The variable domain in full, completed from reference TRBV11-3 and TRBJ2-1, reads EAGVVQSPRYKIIEKKQPVAFWCNPISGHNTLYWYLQNLGQGPELLIRYENEEAVDDSQLPKDRFSAERLKGVDSTLKIQPAELGDSAVYLCASSKTGREEQFFGPGTRLTVL.

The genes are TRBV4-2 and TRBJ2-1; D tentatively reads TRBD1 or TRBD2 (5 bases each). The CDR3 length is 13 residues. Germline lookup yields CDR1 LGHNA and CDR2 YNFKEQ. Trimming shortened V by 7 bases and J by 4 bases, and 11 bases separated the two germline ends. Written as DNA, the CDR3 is TGTGCCAGCACGGGACCGGCTTACAATGAGCAGTTCTTC. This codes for CASTGPAYNEQFF.

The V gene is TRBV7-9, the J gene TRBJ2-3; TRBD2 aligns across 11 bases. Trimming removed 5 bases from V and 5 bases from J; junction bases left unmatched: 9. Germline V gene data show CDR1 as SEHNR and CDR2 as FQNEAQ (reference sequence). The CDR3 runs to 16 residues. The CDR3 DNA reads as TGTGCCAGCAGCGTACCGGGACTAGCGGAAATAGATACGCAGTATTTT. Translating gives CASSVPGLAEIDTQYF.

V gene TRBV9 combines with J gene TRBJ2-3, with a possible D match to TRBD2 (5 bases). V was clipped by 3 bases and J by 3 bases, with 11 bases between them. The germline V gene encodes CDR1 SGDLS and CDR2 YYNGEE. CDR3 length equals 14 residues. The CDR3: CASSGAGQTDTQYF. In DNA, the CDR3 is TGTGCCAGCAGCGGCGCGGGTCAGACAGATACGCAGTATTTT.

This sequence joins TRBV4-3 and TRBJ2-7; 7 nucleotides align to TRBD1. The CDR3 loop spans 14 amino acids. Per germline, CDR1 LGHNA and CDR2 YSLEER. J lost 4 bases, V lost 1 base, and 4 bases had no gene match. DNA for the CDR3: TGCGCCAGCAGCCAAGGGCCAGGGGGTTACGAGCAGTACTTC. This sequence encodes CASSQGPGGYEQYF.

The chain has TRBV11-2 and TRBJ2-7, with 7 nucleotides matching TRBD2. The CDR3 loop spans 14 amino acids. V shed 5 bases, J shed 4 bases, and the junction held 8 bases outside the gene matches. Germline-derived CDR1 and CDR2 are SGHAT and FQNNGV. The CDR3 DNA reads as TGTGCCAGCAGCGGAGGATCTAGCGGATACGAGCAGTACTTC. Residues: CASSGGSSGYEQYF.

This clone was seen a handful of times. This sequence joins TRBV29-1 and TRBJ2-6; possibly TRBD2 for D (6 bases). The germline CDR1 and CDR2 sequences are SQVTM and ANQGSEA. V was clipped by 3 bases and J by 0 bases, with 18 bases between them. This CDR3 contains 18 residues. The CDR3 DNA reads TGCAGCGTTGAGGGACTCTCAAACCCTTTCTCTGGGGCCAACGTCCTGACTTTC. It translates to CSVEGLSNPFSGANVLTF.

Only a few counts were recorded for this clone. In DNA form, the CDR3 reads TGTGCCAGCAGCCGAAGCGGGAGCTCCTACAATGAGCAGTTCTTC. The encoded protein is CASSRSGSSYNEQFF. The rearrangement joins TRBV13 to TRBJ2-1, with 8 bases identical to TRBD2. The CDR3 has 15 amino acids. V gave up 5 bases and J gave up 0 bases; unmatched junction bases: 3. Germline CDR1 PRHDT, CDR2 FYEKMQ (reference sequence). The whole variable domain, filled in from reference TRBV13 and TRBJ2-1, reads AAGVIQSPRHLIKEKRETATLKCYPIPRHDTVYWYQQGPGQDPQFLISFYEKMQSDKGSIPDRFSAQQFSDYHSELNMSSLELGDSALYFCASSRSGSSYNEQFFGPGTRLTVL.

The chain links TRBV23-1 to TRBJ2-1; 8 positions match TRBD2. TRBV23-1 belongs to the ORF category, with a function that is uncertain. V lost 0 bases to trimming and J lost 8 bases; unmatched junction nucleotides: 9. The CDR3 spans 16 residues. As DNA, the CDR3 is TGCGCCAGCAGTCAATCCTGGGCGGGGGGTACATATGAGCAGTTCTTC. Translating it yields CASSQSWAGGTYEQFF.

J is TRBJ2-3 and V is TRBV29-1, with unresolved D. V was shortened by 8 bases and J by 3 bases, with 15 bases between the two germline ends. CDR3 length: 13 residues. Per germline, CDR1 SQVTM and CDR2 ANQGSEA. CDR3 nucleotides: TGCAGCCCCGTTGATCCTAATACAGATACGCAGTATTTT. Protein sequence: CSPVDPNTDTQYF.

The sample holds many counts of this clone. As DNA, the CDR3 is TGTGCCAGCAGCCAGGGGGTTGAAGCTTTCTTT. Translated: CASSQGVEAFF. This rearrangement joins TRBV5-4 to TRBJ1-1; 7 bases fit TRBD1. The CDR3 sequence is 11 residues long. J gave up 7 bases and V 4 bases, and 1 base lay outside the gene matches. Germline CDR1 reads SGHNT; CDR2 reads YYREEE (reference sequence).

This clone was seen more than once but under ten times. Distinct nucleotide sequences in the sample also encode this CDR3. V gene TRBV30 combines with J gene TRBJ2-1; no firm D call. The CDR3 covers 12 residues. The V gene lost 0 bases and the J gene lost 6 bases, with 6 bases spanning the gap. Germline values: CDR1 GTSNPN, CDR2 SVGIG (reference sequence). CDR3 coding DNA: TGTGCCTGGAGTGTATCGGCCAATGAGCAGTTCTTC. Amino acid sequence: CAWSVSANEQFF. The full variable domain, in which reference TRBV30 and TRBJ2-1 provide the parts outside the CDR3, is SQTIHQWPATLVQPVGSPLSLECTVEGTSNPNLYWYRQAAGRGLQLLFYSVGIGQISSEVPQNLSASRPQDRQFILSSKKLLLSDSGFYLCAWSVSANEQFFGPGTRLTVL.

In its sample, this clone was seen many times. As DNA, the CDR3 is TGTGCCAGCAGCTTGGGGGAAACCTACAATGAGCAGTTCTTC. Translating gives CASSLGETYNEQFF. The chain links TRBV7-9 to TRBJ2-1; D may match TRBD1 or TRBD2 (5 bases each). Germline lookup yields CDR1 SEHNR and CDR2 FQNEAQ (reference sequence). This CDR3 is built from 14 residues. V lost 3 bases, J lost 2 bases, and 8 bases lay in between.